The entry that follows covers one T cell receptor (beta chain) sequence. The data are from a study of response to subunit inactivated influenza vaccine. TCRdb reprocessed the RT-PCR reads via MiXCR and lists one record per CDR3 protein. The data show 750,000 to 850,000 distinct CDR3 sequences, around a sixth seen once. CDR1 is MNHEY and CDR2 is SMNVEV in the germline V gene (reference sequence). The CDR3 spans 16 residues. Trimming removed 5 bases from V and 5 bases from J; junction bases left unmatched: 12. This sequence joins TRBV27 and TRBJ2-1; 7 bases align to TRBD2. The material sequenced was PBMCs from blood, taken 5 days after vaccination. The receptor was derived from a man aged 45-65 years who received an inactivated influenza vaccine. The CDR3 region is CASSPLRLAADNEQFF. The CDR3 DNA reads TGTGCCAGCAGTCCATTACGACTAGCTGCTGACAATGAGCAGTTCTTC.